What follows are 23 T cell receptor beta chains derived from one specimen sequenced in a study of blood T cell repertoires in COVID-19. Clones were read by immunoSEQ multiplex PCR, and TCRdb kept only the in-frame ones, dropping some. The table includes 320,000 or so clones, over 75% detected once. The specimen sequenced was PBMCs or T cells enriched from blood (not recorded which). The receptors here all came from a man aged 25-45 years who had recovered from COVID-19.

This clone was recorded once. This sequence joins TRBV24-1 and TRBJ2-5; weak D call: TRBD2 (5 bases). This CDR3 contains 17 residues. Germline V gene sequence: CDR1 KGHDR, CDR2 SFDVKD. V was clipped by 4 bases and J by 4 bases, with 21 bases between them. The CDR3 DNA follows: TGTGCCACCAGTGACCCTTCCGGGAAGGGCATAAGAGAGACCCAGTACTTC. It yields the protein CATSDPSGKGIRETQYF.

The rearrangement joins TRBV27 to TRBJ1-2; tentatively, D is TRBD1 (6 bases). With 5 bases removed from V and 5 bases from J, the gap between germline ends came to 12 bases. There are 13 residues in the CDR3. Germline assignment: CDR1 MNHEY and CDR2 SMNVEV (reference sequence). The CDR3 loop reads CASSEQGPYGYTF. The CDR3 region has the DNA TGTGCCAGCAGTGAACAGGGACCGTATGGCTACACCTTC.

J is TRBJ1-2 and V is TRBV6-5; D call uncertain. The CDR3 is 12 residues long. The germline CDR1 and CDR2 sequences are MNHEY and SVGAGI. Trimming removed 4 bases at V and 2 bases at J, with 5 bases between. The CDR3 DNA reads TGTGCCAGCAGTTCCAGAAACTATGGCTACACCTTC. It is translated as CASSSRNYGYTF.

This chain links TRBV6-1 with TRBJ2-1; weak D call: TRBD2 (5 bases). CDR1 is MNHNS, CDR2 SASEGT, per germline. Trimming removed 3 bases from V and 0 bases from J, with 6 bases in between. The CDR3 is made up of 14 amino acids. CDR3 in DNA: TGTGCCAGCAGTGATCGGGGCTCCTACAATGAGCAGTTCTTC. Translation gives CASSDRGSYNEQFF.

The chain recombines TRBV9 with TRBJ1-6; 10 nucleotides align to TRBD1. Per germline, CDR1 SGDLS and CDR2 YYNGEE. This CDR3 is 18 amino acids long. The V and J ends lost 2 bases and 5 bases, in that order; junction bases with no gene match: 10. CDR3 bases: TGTGCCAGCAGCGTGGGTCCCGGGACAGGGGCCAATAATTCACCCCTCCACTTT. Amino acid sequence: CASSVGPGTGANNSPLHF.

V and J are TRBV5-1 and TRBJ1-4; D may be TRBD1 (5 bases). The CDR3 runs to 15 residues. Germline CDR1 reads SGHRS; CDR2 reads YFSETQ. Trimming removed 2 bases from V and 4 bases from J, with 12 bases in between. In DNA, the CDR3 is TGCGCCAGCAGCTTCGGAAGGGGAAGTAATGAAAAACTGTTTTTT. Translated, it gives CASSFGRGSNEKLFF.

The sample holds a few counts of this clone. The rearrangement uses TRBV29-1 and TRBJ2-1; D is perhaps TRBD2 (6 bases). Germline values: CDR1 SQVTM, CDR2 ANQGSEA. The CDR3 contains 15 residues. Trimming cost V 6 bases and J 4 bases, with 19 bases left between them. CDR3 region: CSVERTGTGYNEQFF. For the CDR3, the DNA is TGCAGCGTCGAAAGGACCGGGACTGGTTACAATGAGCAGTTCTTC.

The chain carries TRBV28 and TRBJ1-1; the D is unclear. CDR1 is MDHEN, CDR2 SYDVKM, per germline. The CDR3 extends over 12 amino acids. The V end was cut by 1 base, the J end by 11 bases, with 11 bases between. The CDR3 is CASSLSFEQAFF. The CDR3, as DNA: TGTGCCAGCAGTTTATCTTTTGAACAGGCTTTCTTT.

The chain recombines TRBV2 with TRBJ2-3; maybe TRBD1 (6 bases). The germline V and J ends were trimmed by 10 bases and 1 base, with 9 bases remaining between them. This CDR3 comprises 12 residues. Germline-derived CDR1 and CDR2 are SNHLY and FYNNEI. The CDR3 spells CAIRTGTDTQYF. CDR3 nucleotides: TGTGCCATACGGACAGGCACAGATACGCAGTATTTT.

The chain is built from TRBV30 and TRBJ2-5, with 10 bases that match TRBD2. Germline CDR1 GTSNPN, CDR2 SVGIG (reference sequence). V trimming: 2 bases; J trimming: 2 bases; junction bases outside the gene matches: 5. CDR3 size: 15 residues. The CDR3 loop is CAWSLGLAAQETQYF. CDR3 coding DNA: TGTGCCTGGAGTCTAGGACTAGCGGCACAAGAGACCCAGTACTTC.

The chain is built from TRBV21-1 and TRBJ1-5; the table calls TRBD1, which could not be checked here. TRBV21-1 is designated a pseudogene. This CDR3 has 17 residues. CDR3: CASSTGRDTYSNQPQHF. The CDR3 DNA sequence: TGTGCCAGCAGCACAGGCCGGGACACTTATAGCAATCAGCCCCAGCATTTT.

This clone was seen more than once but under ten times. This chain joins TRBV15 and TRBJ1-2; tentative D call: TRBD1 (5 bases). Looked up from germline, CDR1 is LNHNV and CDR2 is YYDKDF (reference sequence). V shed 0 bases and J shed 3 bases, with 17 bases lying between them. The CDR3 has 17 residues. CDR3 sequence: CATSRDRGGDPHYGYTF. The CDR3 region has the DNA TGTGCCACCAGCAGAGATCGAGGAGGGGACCCTCACTATGGCTACACCTTC.

Written as DNA, the CDR3 is TGTGCCTGGAGTGTACGTTCGGTTAATGAGCAGTTCTTC. Amino acid sequence: CAWSVRSVNEQFF. The rearrangement uses TRBV30 and TRBJ2-1, with D uncertain. Germline V gene lookup returns CDR1 GTSNPN and CDR2 SVGIG (reference sequence). This CDR3 spans 13 amino acids. V lost 0 bases to trimming and J lost 7 bases, with 10 bases between them. Variable domain in full (rest from reference TRBV30 and TRBJ2-1): SQTIHQWPATLVQPVGSPLSLECTVEGTSNPNLYWYRQAAGRGLQLLFYSVGIGQISSEVPQNLSASRPQDRQFILSSKKLLLSDSGFYLCAWSVRSVNEQFFGPGTRLTVL.

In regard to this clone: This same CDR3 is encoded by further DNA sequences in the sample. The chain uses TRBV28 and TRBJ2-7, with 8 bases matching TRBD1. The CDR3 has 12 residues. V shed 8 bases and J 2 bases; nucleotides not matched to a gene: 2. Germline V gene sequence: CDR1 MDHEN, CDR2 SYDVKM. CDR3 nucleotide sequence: TGTGCCAGCGGACAGGGTCCCTACGAGCAGTACTTC. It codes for CASGQGPYEQYF.

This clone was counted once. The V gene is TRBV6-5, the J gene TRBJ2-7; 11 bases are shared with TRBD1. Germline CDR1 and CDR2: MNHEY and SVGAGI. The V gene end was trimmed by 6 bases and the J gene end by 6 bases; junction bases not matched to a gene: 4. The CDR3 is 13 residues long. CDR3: CASSRTGGLEQYF. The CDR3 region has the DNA TGTGCCAGCAGCCGGACAGGGGGCCTCGAGCAGTACTTC.

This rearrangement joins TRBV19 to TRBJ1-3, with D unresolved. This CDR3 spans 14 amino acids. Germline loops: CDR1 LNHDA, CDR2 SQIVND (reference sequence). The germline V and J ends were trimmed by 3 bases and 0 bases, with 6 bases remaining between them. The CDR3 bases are TGTGCCAGTAGTATGGCGGGCTCTGGAAACACCATATATTTT. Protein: CASSMAGSGNTIYF.

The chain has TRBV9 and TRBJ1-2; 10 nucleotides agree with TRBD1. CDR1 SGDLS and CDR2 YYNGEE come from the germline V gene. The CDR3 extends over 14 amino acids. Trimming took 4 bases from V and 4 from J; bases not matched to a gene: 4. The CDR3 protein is CASSPWTGGYGYTF. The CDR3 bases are TGTGCCAGCAGCCCTTGGACAGGGGGCTATGGCTACACCTTC. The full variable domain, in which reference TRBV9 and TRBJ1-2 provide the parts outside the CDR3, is DSGVTQTPKHLITATGQRVTLRCSPRSGDLSVYWYQQSLDQGLQFLIQYYNGEERAKGNILERFSAQQFPDLHSELNLSSLELGDSALYFCASSPWTGGYGYTFGSGTRLTVV.

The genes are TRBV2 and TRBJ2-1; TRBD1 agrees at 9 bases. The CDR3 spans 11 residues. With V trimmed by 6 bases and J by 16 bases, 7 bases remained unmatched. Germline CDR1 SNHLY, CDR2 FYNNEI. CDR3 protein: CASSVGQGHFF. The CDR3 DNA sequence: TGTGCCAGCAGCGTGGGACAGGGCCACTTCTTC.

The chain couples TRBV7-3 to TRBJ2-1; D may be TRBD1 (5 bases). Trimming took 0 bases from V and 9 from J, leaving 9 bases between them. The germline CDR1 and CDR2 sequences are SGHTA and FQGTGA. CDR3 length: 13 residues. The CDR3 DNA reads TGTGCCAGCAGCTTAACAGGGGCTGGTGAGCAGTTCTTC. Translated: CASSLTGAGEQFF. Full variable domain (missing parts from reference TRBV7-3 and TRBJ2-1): GAGVSQTPSNKVTEKGKYVELRCDPISGHTALYWYRQSLGQGPEFLIYFQGTGAADDSGLPNDRFFAVRPEGSVSTLKIQRTERGDSAVYLCASSLTGAGEQFFGPGTRLTVL.

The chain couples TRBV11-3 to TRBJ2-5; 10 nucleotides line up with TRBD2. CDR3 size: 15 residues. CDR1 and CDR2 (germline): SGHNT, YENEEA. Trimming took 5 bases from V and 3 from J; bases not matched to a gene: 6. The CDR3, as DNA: TGTGCCAGCAGCGCAGGACTAGCGGAGGAAGAGACCCAGTACTTC. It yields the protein CASSAGLAEEETQYF.

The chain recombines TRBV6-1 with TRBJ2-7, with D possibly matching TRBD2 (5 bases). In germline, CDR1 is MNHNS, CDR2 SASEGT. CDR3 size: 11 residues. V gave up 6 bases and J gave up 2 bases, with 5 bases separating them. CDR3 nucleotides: TGTGCCAGCAGGGAGGCCTACGAGCAGTACTTC. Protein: CASREAYEQYF.

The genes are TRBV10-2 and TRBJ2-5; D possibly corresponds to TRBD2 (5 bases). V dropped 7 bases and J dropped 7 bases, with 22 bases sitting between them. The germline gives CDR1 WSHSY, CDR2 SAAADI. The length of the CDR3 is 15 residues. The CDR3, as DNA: TGCGCCAGCACCAAAGATCGACTAACCCACGGGACCCAGTACTTC. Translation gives CASTKDRLTHGTQYF.

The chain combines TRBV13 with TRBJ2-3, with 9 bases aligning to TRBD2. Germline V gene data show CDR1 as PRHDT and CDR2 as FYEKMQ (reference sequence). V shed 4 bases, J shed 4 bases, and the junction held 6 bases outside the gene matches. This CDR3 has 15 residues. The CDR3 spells CASSSRGGNADTQYF. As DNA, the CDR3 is TGTGCCAGCAGCTCGCGGGGGGGCAACGCAGATACGCAGTATTTT.